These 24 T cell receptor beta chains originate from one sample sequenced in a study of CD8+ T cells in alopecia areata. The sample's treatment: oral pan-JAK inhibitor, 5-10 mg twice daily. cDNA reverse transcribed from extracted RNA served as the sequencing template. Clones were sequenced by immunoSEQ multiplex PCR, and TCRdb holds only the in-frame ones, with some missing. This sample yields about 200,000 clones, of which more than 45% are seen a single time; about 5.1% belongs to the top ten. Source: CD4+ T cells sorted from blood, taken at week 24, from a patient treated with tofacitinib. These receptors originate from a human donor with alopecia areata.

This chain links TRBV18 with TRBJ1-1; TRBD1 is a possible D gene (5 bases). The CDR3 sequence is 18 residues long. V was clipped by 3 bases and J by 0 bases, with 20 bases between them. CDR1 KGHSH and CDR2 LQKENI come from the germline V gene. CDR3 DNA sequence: TGTGCCAGCTCACCGACAGCCACAGGAGTGGCTATGAACACTGAAGCTTTCTTT. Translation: CASSPTATGVAMNTEAFF.

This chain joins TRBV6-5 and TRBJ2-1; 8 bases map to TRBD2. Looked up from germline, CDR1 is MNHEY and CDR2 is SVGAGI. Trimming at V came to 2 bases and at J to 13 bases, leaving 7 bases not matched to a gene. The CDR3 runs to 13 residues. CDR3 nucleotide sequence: TGTGCCAGCAGTTACGGGCGGGAGGCCAGACAGTTCTTC. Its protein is CASSYGREARQFF.

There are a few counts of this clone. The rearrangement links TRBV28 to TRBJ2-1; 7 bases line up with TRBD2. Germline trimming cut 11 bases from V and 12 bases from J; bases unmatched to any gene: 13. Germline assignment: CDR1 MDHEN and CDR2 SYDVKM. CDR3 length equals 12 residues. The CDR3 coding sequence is TGTGCCGGCGGGGGAGGGCCCGTCCGGCAGTTCTTC. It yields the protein CAGGGGPVRQFF. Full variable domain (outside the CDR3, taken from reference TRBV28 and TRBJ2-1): DVKVTQSSRYLVKRTGEKVFLECVQDMDHENMFWYRQDPGLGLRLIYFSYDVKMKEKGDIPEGYSVSREKKERFSLILESASTNQTSMYLCAGGGGPVRQFFGPGTRLTVL.

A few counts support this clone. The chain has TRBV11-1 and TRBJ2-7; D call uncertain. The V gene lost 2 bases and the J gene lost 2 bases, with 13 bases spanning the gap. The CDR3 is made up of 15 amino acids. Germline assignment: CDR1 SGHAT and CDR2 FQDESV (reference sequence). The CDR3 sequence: CASSLPGPSPYEQYF. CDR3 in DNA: TGTGCCAGCAGCTTACCAGGACCCTCGCCCTACGAGCAGTACTTC.

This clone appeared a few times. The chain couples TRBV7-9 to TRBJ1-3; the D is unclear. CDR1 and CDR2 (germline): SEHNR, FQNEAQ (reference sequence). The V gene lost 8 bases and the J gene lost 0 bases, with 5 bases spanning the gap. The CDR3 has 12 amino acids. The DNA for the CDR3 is TGTGCCAGCCGGGGCTCTGGAAACACCATATATTTT. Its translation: CASRGSGNTIYF. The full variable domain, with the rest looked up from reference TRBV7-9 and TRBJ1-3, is DTGVSQNPRHKITKRGQNVTFRCDPISEHNRLYWYRQTLGQGPEFLTYFQNEAQLEKSRLLSDRFSAERPKGSFSTLEIQRTEQGDSAMYLCASRGSGNTIYFGEGSWLTVV.

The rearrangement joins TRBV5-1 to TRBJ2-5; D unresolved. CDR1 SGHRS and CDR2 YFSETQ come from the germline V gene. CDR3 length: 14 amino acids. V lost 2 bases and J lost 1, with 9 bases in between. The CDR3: CASSFGDLQETQYF. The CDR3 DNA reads TGCGCCAGCAGCTTTGGCGACCTCCAAGAGACCCAGTACTTC.

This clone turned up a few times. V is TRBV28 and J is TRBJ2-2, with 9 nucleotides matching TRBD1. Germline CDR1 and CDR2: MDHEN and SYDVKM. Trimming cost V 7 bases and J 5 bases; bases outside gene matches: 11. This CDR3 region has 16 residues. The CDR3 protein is CASNDITGGRTGELFF. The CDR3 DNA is TGTGCCAGCAACGACATAACAGGGGGCAGGACCGGGGAGCTGTTTTTT.

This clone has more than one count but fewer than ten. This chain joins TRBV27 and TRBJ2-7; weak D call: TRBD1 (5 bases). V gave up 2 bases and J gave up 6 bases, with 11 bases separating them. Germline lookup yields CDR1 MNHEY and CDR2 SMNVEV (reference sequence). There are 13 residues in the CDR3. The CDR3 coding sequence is TGTGCCAGCAGTTTAGTGGTTCAGGGCGAGCAGTACTTC. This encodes CASSLVVQGEQYF.

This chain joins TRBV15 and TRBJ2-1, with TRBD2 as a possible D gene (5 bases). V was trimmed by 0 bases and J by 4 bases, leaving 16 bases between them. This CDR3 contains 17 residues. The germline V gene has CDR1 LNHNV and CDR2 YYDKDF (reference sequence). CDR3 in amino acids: CATSRESAGKGYNEQFF. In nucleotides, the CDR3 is TGTGCCACCAGCAGAGAATCGGCCGGGAAGGGATACAATGAGCAGTTCTTC.

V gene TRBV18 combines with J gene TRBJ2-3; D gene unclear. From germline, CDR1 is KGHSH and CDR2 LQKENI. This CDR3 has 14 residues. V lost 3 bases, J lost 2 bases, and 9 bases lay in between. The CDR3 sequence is CASSPSDYTDTQYF. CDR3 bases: TGTGCCAGCTCACCGAGCGATTACACAGATACGCAGTATTTT.

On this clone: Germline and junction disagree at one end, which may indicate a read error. The CDR3 loop is CASTSPGHTDTQYF. The CDR3 nucleotides are TGTGCCAGCACCTCTCCCGGGCACACAGATACGCAGTATTTT. The rearrangement joins TRBV5-1 to TRBJ2-3; D unclear. This CDR3 is built from 14 residues. Looked up from germline, CDR1 is SGHRS and CDR2 is YFSETQ.

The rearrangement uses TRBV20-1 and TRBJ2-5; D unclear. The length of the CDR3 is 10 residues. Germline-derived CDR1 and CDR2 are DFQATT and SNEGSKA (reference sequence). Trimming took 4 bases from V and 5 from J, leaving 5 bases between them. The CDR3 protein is CSANGETQYF. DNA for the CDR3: TGCAGTGCTAACGGGGAGACCCAGTACTTC.

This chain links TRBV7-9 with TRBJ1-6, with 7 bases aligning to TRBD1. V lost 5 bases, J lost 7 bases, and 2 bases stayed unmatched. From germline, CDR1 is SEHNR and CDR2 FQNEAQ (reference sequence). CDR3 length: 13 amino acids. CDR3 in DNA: TGTGCCAGCAGCGAACAGGGGAATTCACCCCTCCACTTT. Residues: CASSEQGNSPLHF.

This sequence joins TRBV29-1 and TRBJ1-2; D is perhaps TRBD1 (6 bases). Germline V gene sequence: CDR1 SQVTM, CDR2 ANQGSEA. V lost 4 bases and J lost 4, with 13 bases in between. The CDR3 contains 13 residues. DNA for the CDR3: TGCAGCGTTGTAGCGGGGGGCGGCTATGGCTACACCTTC. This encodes CSVVAGGGYGYTF.

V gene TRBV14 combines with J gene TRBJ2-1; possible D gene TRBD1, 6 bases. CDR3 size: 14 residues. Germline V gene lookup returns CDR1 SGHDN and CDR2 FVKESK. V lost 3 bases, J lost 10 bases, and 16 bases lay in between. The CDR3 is CASSHGRDIGEQFF. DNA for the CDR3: TGTGCCAGCAGCCACGGTAGGGACATTGGGGAGCAGTTCTTC.

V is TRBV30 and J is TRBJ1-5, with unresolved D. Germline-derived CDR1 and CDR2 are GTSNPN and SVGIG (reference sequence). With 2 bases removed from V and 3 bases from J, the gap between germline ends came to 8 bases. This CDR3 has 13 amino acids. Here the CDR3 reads CAWSPRYNQPQHF. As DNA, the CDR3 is TGTGCCTGGAGTCCACGCTACAATCAGCCCCAGCATTTT.

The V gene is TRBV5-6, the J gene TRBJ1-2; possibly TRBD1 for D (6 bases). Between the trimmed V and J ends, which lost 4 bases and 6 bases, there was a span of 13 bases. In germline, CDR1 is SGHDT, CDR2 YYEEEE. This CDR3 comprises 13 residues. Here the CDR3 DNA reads TGTGCCAGCAGCGACCAGGGGAGGGATGGCTACACCTTC. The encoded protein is CASSDQGRDGYTF.

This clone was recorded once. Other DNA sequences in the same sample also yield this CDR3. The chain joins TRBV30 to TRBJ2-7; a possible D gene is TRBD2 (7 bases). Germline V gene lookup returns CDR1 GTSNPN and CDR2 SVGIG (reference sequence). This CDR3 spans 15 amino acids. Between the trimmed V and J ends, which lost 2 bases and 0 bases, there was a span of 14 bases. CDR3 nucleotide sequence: TGTGCCTGGAGTCGGGGGGACACTAGCTCCTACGAGCAGTACTTC. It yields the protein CAWSRGDTSSYEQYF.

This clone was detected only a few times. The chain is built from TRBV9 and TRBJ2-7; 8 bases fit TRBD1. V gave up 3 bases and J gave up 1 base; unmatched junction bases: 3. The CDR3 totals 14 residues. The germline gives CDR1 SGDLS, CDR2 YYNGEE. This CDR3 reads CASSAGQASYEQYF. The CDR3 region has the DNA TGTGCCAGCAGCGCGGGACAGGCGTCCTACGAGCAGTACTTC.

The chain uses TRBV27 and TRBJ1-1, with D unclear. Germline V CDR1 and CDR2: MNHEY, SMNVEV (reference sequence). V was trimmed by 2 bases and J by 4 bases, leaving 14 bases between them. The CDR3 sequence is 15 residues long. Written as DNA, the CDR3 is TGTGCCAGCAGTTTAGGGCCAGGACGGGCCACTGAAGCTTTCTTT. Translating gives CASSLGPGRATEAFF.

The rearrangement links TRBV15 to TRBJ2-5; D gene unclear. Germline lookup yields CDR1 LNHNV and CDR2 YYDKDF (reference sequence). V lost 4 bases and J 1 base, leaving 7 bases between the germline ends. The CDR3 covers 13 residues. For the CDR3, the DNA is TGTGCCACCAGCATTAATTTCCAAGAGACCCAGTACTTC. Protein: CATSINFQETQYF.

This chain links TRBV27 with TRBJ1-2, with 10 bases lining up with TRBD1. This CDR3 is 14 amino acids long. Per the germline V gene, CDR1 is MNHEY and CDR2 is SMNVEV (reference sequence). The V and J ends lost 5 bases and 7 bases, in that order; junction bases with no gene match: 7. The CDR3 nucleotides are TGTGCCAGCAGTAGGACAGGGGGTCTCGGTGGCTACACCTTC. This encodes CASSRTGGLGGYTF.

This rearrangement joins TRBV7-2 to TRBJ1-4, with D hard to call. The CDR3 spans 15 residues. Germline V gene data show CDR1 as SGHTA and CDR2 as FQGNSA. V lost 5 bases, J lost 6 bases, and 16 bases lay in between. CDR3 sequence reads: CASSTSVRVHEKLFF. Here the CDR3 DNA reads TGTGCCAGCAGCACTTCGGTCAGAGTCCATGAAAAACTGTTTTTT.

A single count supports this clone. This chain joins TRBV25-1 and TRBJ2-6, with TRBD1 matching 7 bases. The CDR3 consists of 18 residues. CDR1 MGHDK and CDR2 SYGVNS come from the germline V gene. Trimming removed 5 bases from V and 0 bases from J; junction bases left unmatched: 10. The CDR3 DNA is TGTGCCAGCAGTCCGAGGACAGGAACTTACTCTGGGGCCAACGTCCTGACTTTC. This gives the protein CASSPRTGTYSGANVLTF.